The rows below give T cell receptor beta chains drawn from one sample of a study of cytomegalovirus exposure and HLA in healthy donors. Sequencing was performed with immunoSEQ multiplex PCR; in TCRdb, only in-frame clones are kept and a portion is missing. This table holds some 46,000 clones. The sequenced sample was PBMCs. Receptor source: a male donor in good health and CMV-seronegative. CDR3s include the opening cysteine and the closing phenylalanine or tryptophan.

CDR3aa,j_gene,v_gene
CASSFGTINNEQFF,TRBJ2-1,TRBV6-6
CASSLSTSGRRHEQFF,TRBJ2-1,TRBV18
CASNRGGNEQFF,TRBJ2-1,TRBV10-1
CASSVGLTGSGGYNEQFF,TRBJ2-1,TRBV9
CASSRSGLAAEETQYF,TRBJ2-5,TRBV4-2
CASSELAKRMAFF,TRBJ1-1,TRBV19
CASGDRGNEQFF,TRBJ2-1,TRBV28
CSVEPEGRADTQYF,TRBJ2-3,TRBV29-1
CASSGVAGTYNEQFF,TRBJ2-1,TRBV9
CASSTGSGNTIYF,TRBJ1-3,TRBV18
CASSKTGTGYNEQFF,TRBJ2-1,TRBV19
CAISGVAGRTDTQYF,TRBJ2-3,TRBV28
CAGAGRMSYEQYF,TRBJ2-7,TRBV2
CASSYSGTGLTGELFF,TRBJ2-2,TRBV5-1
CASSRDLIFNEQFF,TRBJ2-1,TRBV7-9
CASSLVIASGSTDTQYF,TRBJ2-3,TRBV5-4
CASSLYLPWAASGEETQYF,TRBJ2-5,TRBV5-8
CASSRIQGGEQYF,TRBJ2-7,TRBV5-1
CASSLAAGREEKLFF,TRBJ1-4,TRBV5-1
CASRSGASQDQPQHF,TRBJ1-5,TRBV4-1
CASSLIPLAGVLYTQYF,TRBJ2-3,TRBV7-9
CASSLRPCKNSGNTIYF,TRBJ1-3,TRBV7-4
CASSLAGTGDQPQHF,TRBJ1-5,TRBV5-1
CASSLSGGFVAFF,TRBJ1-1,TRBV7-6
CAWSQGQKGLAGRNTGELFF,TRBJ2-2,TRBV30
CASSYGLAVSTDTQYF,TRBJ2-3,TRBV5-1
CASSQGGSSGVETQYF,TRBJ2-5,TRBV4-1
CASSLSAGGVQYF,TRBJ2-3,TRBV7-9
CAISPQGAGYEQYF,TRBJ2-7,TRBV10-3
CASSPLTGPSYEQYF,TRBJ2-7,TRBV18
CASSLAAGVMNTEAFF,TRBJ1-1,TRBV7-2
CASSDQSGSPYEQYF,TRBJ2-7,TRBV19
CASSLLEGNEQFF,TRBJ2-1,TRBV4-2
CASSLGQNYEQYF,TRBJ2-7,TRBV27
CSVETGGNSGNTIYF,TRBJ1-3,TRBV29-1
CASSETGDGYTF,TRBJ1-2,TRBV6-1
CASSPPGGGGTEAFF,TRBJ1-1,TRBV18
CASSLEAGDGYTF,TRBJ1-2,TRBV5-1
CASSGLGGDEQFF,TRBJ2-1,TRBV19
CATSPDRGLLGSLGYTF,TRBJ1-2,TRBV5-1
CASSWATGGRGNTIYF,TRBJ1-3,TRBV28
CASSLVASGTDNEQFF,TRBJ2-1,TRBV7-9
CASSSVGSEKLFF,TRBJ1-4,TRBV5-4
CASSISGRTYNEQFF,TRBJ2-1,TRBV19
CASSFGGGNTIYF,TRBJ1-3,TRBV7-2
CASSLGQGANYEQYF,TRBJ2-7,TRBV5-1